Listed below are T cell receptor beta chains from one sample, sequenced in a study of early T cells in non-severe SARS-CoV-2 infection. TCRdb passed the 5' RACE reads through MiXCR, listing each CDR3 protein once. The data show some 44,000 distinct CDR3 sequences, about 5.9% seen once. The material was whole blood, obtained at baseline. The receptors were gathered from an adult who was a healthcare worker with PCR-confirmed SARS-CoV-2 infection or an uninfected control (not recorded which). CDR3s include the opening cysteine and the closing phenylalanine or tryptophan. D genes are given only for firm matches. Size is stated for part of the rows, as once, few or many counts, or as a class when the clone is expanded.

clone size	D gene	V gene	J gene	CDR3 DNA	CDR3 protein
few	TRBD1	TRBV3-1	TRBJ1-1	TGTGCCAGCACCGGAACACTTCGACAGGGGAACACTGAAGCTTTCTTT	CASTGTLRQGNTEAFF
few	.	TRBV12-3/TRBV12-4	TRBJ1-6	TGTGCCAGCAGTTTTTGGGGGGAAAATTCACCCCTCCACTTT	CASSFWGENSPLHF
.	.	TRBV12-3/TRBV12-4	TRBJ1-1	TGTGCCAGCAGTTTAGAGATAGGGGTAGCTTTCTTT	CASSLEIGVAFF
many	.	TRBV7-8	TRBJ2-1	TGTGCCAGCAGCCGGGCTAATGAGCAGTTCTTC	CASSRANEQFF
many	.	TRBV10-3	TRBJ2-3	TGTGCCGCCGCCCGGACAGATGCTGATACGCAGTATTTT	CAAARTDADTQYF
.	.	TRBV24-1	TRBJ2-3	TGTGCCACCAGTGATTTTGCCCAGGTGGGAGATACGCAGTATTTT	CATSDFAQVGDTQYF
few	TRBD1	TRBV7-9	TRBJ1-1	TGTGCCAGCAGCTTATATAGGGACAGAGGGAACACTGAAGCTTTCTTT	CASSLYRDRGNTEAFF
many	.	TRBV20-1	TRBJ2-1	TGCAGTGCTAGAGATCTATCACTAGAGTACAATGAGCAGTTCTTC	CSARDLSLEYNEQFF
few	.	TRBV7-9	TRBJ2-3	TGTGCCAGCAGCTTACAGGGGCCCTATACGCAGTATTTT	CASSLQGPYTQYF
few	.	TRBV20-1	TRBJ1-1	TGCAGTGCTTTTACAGTAATGAACACTGAAGCTTTCTTT	CSAFTVMNTEAFF
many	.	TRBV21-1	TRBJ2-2	TGTGCCAGCAGCAAAGTCGGGCCCCCGAACACCGGGGAGCTGTTTTTT	CASSKVGPPNTGELFF
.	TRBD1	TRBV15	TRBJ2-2	TGTGCCACCAGCGGCGGAGGACAGGGGGCCGGGGAGCTGTTTTTT	CATSGGGQGAGELFF
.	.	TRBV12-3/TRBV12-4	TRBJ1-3	TGTGCCAGCAATATTCCCTCTGGAAACACCATATATTTT	CASNIPSGNTIYF
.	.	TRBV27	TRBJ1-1	TGTGCCAGCAGTTACGGGGGGCGGTCGAACACTGAAGCTTTCTTT	CASSYGGRSNTEAFF
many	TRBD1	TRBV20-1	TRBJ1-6	TGCAGTGCACCACAGGGGAATTCACCCCTCCACTTT	CSAPQGNSPLHF
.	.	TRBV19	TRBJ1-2	TGTGCCAGTAGTAAAAGGGACGGGTATGGCTACACCTTC	CASSKRDGYGYTF
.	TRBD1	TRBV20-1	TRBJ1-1	TGCAGTGCTAAACAGGGGGCTCGGACTGAAGCTTTCTTT	CSAKQGARTEAFF
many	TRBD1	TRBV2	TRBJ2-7	TGTGCCAGCAGCCCCCGCGAAGGGGGACAGACCTACGAGCAGTACTTC	CASSPREGGQTYEQYF
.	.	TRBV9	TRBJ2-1	TGTGCCAGCAGCGTAGGGATCTCGGAGTACAATGAGCAGTTCTTC	CASSVGISEYNEQFF
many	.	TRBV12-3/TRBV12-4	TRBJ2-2	TGTGCCAGTTCAGGGAACACCGGGGAGCTGTTTTTT	CASSGNTGELFF
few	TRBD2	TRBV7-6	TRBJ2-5	TGTGCCAGCAGCTTAGGCGGGGGGGAGATTCAAGAGACCCAGTACTTC	CASSLGGGEIQETQYF
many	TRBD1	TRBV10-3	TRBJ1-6	TGTGCCATCAGTGACAGGGGGGATTCACCCCTCCACTTT	CAISDRGDSPLHF
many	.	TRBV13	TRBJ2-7	TGTGCCAGCAGCTCGCAGGGAGGAACCTACGAGCAGTACTTC	CASSSQGGTYEQYF
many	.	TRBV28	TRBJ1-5	TGTGCCAGCTTCCCAGGGCGAGGGCAGCCCCAGCATTTT	CASFPGRGQPQHF
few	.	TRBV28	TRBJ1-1	TGTGCCAGCAGTTTTTTAGGGGTGGAGACCTCGAACACTGAAGCTTTCTTT	CASSFLGVETSNTEAFF
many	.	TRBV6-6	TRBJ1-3	TGTGCCAGCAAGGGCCCATTCGGCGAGAGCTCTGGAAACACCATATATTTT	CASKGPFGESSGNTIYF
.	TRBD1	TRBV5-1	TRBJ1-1	TGCGCCAGCAGCTTGGAGGGGGCGCTTGAAGCTTTCTTT	CASSLEGALEAFF
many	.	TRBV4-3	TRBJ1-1	TGCGCCAGCAGCCAAGGGTTAAGCACTGAAGCTTTCTTT	CASSQGLSTEAFF
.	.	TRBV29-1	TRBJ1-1	TGCAGCGTGGCCGCGGGGGGTGAAGCTTTCTTT	CSVAAGGEAFF
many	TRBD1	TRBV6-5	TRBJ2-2	TGTGCCAGCAGTAAGACAGGGTCCGGGGAGCTGTTTTTT	CASSKTGSGELFF
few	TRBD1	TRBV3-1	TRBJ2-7	TGTGCCAGCAGCCACGGACAGGGGAACTACGAGCAGTACTTC	CASSHGQGNYEQYF
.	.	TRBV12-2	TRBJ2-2	TGTGCAAGTCGCCCGGGCGGAGGTGAACTAGCGGGTCCCCTCACCGGGGAGCTGTTTTTT	CASRPGGGELAGPLTGELFF
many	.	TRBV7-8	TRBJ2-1	TGTGCCAGCAGCTTAGGGGGCGGGGATGAGCAGTTCTTC	CASSLGGGDEQFF